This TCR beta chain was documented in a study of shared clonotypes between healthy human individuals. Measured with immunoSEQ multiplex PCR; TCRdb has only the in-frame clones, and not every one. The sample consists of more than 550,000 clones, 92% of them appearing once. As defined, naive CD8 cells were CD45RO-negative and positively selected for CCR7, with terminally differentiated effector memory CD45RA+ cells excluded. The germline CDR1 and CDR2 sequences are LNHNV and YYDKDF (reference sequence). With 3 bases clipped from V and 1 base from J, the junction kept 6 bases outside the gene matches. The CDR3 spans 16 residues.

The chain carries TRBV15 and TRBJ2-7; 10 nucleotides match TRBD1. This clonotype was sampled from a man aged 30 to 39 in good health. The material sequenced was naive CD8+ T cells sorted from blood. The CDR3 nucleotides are TGTGCCACCAGCAGCACCGGGACAGGGGTATCCTACGAGCAGTACTTC. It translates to CATSSTGTGVSYEQYF.